These T cell receptor beta chains were read from a single sample in a study of OX40 agonist ivuxolimab in advanced cancers. Only in-frame clones appear in the TCRdb table, and some are missing; sequencing was by immunoSEQ multiplex PCR. The sample contains around 79,000 clones, about 92% of which appear only once. This specimen consisted of CD4+ or CD8+ T cells sorted from blood, obtained in a trial of the OX40 agonist ivuxolimab. Source of these receptors: an adult with an advanced solid tumor such as melanoma, head and neck, liver or kidney cancer. CDR3s include the opening cysteine and the closing phenylalanine or tryptophan. D genes are given only for firm matches. Clone size is given for some rows only: seen once, a few or many times, or a class if the clone is expanded.

CDR3 | DNA | D | V | size | J | length
CASSGPLAGGPLGEQFF | TGTGCCAGCAGCGGCCCACTTGCGGGGGGGCCGTTGGGTGAGCAGTTCTTC | TRBD2 | TRBV9 | NA | TRBJ2-1 | 17
CASSQVLSASGGTEETQYF | TGCGCCAGCAGCCAAGTCTTATCGGCCAGCGGGGGGACCGAAGAGACCCAGTACTTC | TRBD2 | TRBV4-1 | NA | TRBJ2-5 | 19
CASSFTGTPYNEQFF | TGTGCCAGCAGTTTTACCGGGACGCCGTACAATGAGCAGTTCTTC | NA | TRBV2 | NA | TRBJ2-1 | 15
CASSYVQGSNQPQHF | TGTGCCAGCAGTTACGTTCAGGGAAGCAATCAGCCCCAGCATTTT | NA | TRBV6-5 | once | TRBJ1-5 | 15
CASSSPLEYNEQFF | TGTGCCAGCAGCTCCCCACTCGAATACAATGAGCAGTTCTTC | NA | TRBV7-9 | NA | TRBJ2-1 | 14
CASSDRTGETAEAFF | TGCGCCAGCAGCGATCGGACGGGGGAAACCGCTGAAGCTTTCTTT | NA | TRBV4-1 | few | TRBJ1-1 | 15
CASSVTGANNSPLHF | TGTGCCAGCAGCGTTACAGGGGCGAATAATTCACCCCTCCACTTT | TRBD1 | TRBV9 | NA | TRBJ1-6 | 15
CASLETALGGYTF | TGTGCCAGCCTTGAGACGGCCTTGGGAGGCTACACCTTC | NA | TRBV25-1 | NA | TRBJ1-2 | 13
CASSFGQAYGYTF | TGTGCCAGCAGTTTTGGGCAGGCGTATGGCTACACCTTC | NA | TRBV27 | NA | TRBJ1-2 | 13
CASSYTASYEQYF | TGCGCCAGCAGCTATACAGCTTCCTACGAGCAGTACTTC | NA | TRBV5-1 | NA | TRBJ2-7 | 13
CASSYGVNSGNTIYF | TGCGCCAGCAGCTACGGGGTTAACTCTGGAAACACCATATATTTT | NA | TRBV5-1 | few | TRBJ1-3 | 15
CASSLDRDHGYTF | TGTGCCAGCAGCTTGGACCGGGACCATGGCTACACCTTC | NA | TRBV7-9 | NA | TRBJ1-2 | 13
CASSYSPESYEQYF | TGTGCCAGCAGTTACTCGCCAGAGTCCTACGAGCAGTACTTC | NA | TRBV6-5 | NA | TRBJ2-7 | 14
CASSLWSRQGGTEAFF | TGTGCCAGCAGCTTATGGAGTCGGCAGGGAGGCACTGAAGCTTTCTTT | NA | TRBV11-2 | NA | TRBJ1-1 | 16
CAWGDMNTEAFF | TGTGCCTGGGGGGACATGAACACTGAAGCTTTCTTT | NA | TRBV30 | NA | TRBJ1-1 | 12
CASSQVARTEFNYGYTF | TGCGCCAGCAGCCAAGTTGCGAGGACAGAGTTTAACTATGGCTACACCTTC | NA | TRBV4-1 | NA | TRBJ1-2 | 17
CASSSTGLFHEQFF | TGTGCCAGCAGTTCCACCGGGCTCTTCCATGAGCAGTTCTTC | NA | TRBV6-6 | NA | TRBJ2-1 | 14
CASSQEWSAGYEQYF | TGCGCCAGCAGCCAAGAGTGGTCGGCGGGGTACGAGCAGTACTTC | NA | TRBV4-1 | NA | TRBJ2-7 | 15
CASSQDLATSGGAWDTQYF | TGCGCCAGCAGCCAAGATCTGGCGACTAGCGGGGGGGCGTGGGATACGCAGTATTTT | TRBD2 | TRBV4-1 | once | TRBJ2-3 | 19
CASSELLGTGEETQYF | TGTGCCAGCAGTGAACTATTGGGGACAGGGGAAGAGACCCAGTACTTC | TRBD1 | TRBV6-1 | few | TRBJ2-5 | 16
CASPGTTSGGNTIYF | TGTGCCTCCCCCGGGACCACGTCGGGAGGAAACACCATATATTTT | NA | TRBV30 | NA | TRBJ1-3 | 15
CASSVGLADNEQFF | TGTGCCAGCAGCGTGGGACTAGCAGACAATGAGCAGTTCTTC | TRBD2 | TRBV9 | NA | TRBJ2-1 | 14
CASRTPNTGELFF | TGTGCCAGCAGGACTCCTAACACCGGGGAGCTGTTTTTT | NA | TRBV9 | once | TRBJ2-2 | 13
CASSQQGGGVEETQYF | TGCGCCAGCAGTCAGCAGGGCGGGGGCGTGGAAGAGACCCAGTACTTC | NA | TRBV5-1 | few | TRBJ2-5 | 16
CASSQDIGVTSGGNEQFF | TGCGCCAGCAGCCAAGATATCGGGGTGACTAGCGGGGGGAATGAGCAGTTCTTC | TRBD2 | TRBV4-3 | once | TRBJ2-1 | 18
CASSLDVGSMNTEAFF | TGCGCCAGCAGCTTGGATGTTGGGTCCATGAACACTGAAGCTTTCTTT | NA | TRBV5-1 | NA | TRBJ1-1 | 16
CASRGGTPVAFF | TGTGCCAGCAGAGGAGGGACACCCGTAGCTTTCTTT | NA | TRBV27 | few | TRBJ1-1 | 12
CASSLGANEQFF | TGCGCCAGCAGCCTCGGGGCCAATGAGCAGTTCTTC | NA | TRBV4-3 | NA | TRBJ2-1 | 12
CASSGLGGYEQYF | TGTGCCAGCAGCGGTCTGGGCGGCTACGAGCAGTACTTC | NA | TRBV7-8 | NA | TRBJ2-7 | 13
CASSLIQGTYEQYF | TGTGCCAGCAGTTTAATACAGGGGACCTACGAGCAGTACTTC | TRBD1 | TRBV27 | NA | TRBJ2-7 | 14
CASSWTGSFQETQYF | TGTGCCAGCAGTTGGACAGGGTCGTTTCAAGAGACCCAGTACTTC | TRBD1 | TRBV27 | NA | TRBJ2-5 | 15
CASSLAPTGVKNSPLHF | TGTGCCAGCAGCCTGGCCCCTACAGGGGTTAAGAATTCACCCCTCCACTTT | TRBD1 | TRBV27 | NA | TRBJ1-6 | 17
CASSSAERPYGYTF | TGTGCCAGCAGCTCCGCGGAACGACCATATGGCTACACCTTC | NA | TRBV7-9 | NA | TRBJ1-2 | 14
CASTGTENTEAFF | TGTGCCAGCACAGGGACAGAGAACACTGAAGCTTTCTTT | TRBD1 | TRBV7-9 | NA | TRBJ1-1 | 13
CASSVGNQDAYGYTF | TGTGCCAGCAGCGTAGGTAACCAGGACGCCTATGGCTACACCTTC | NA | TRBV9 | NA | TRBJ1-2 | 15
CASSQETGTYEKLFF | TGTGCCAGCAGCCAAGAAACAGGGACGTATGAAAAACTGTTTTTT | NA | TRBV4-2 | NA | TRBJ1-4 | 15
CASSLSGWGGDEKLFF | TGTGCCAGCAGTTTATCAGGATGGGGGGGGGATGAAAAACTGTTTTTT | NA | TRBV28 | NA | TRBJ1-4 | 16
CASSGGGANTEAFF | TGTGCCAGCAGCGGCGGGGGCGCGAACACTGAAGCTTTCTTT | NA | TRBV9 | NA | TRBJ1-1 | 14
CASSYSSGGGTQYF | TGTGCCAGCAGTTACTCATCGGGGGGAGGTACGCAGTATTTT | TRBD2 | TRBV6-5 | NA | TRBJ2-3 | 14
CASSGEGSSAKNIQYF | TGTGCCAGCAGCGGTGAGGGGAGCTCAGCCAAAAACATTCAGTACTTC | NA | TRBV9 | once | TRBJ2-4 | 16
CASSLQGGPYEQYF | TGTGCCAGCAGCTTACAAGGGGGCCCCTACGAGCAGTACTTC | TRBD1 | TRBV7-2 | once | TRBJ2-7 | 14
CASSFQGQDTQYF | TGTGCCAGCAGCTTCCAGGGGCAAGATACGCAGTATTTT | NA | TRBV7-3 | NA | TRBJ2-3 | 13
CASSLRDGSYEQYF | TGCGCCAGCAGCCTCCGGGACGGCTCCTACGAGCAGTACTTC | NA | TRBV4-1 | NA | TRBJ2-7 | 14
CASSSFHNQETQYF | TGTGCCAGCAGCTCCTTCCATAACCAAGAGACCCAGTACTTC | NA | TRBV11-2 | NA | TRBJ2-5 | 14
CASSVKWGYEQYF | TGTGCCAGCAGCGTAAAATGGGGCTACGAGCAGTACTTC | NA | TRBV9 | NA | TRBJ2-7 | 13
CASSLGVSGANVLTF | TGTGCCAGCAGTTTGGGGGTATCTGGGGCCAACGTCCTGACTTTC | NA | TRBV27 | NA | TRBJ2-6 | 15
CASSQEAAANYGYTF | TGTGCCAGCAGCCAAGAGGCGGCAGCGAACTATGGCTACACCTTC | NA | TRBV4-2 | NA | TRBJ1-2 | 15
CASSDWDSKGPDTQYF | TGCGCCAGCAGTGATTGGGACAGTAAGGGCCCAGATACGCAGTATTTT | TRBD1 | TRBV10-2 | NA | TRBJ2-3 | 16
CASSYQLAGGLNEQFF | TGTGCCAGCAGTTACCAACTAGCGGGGGGGCTCAATGAGCAGTTCTTC | TRBD2 | TRBV6-5 | NA | TRBJ2-1 | 16
CASSLTSGILSYEQYF | TGTGCCAGCAGTCTTACTTCTGGGATCCTCTCCTACGAGCAGTACTTC | NA | TRBV27 | NA | TRBJ2-7 | 16
CASRTGQNTGELFF | TGTGCCAGCAGAACCGGGCAGAACACCGGGGAGCTGTTTTTT | NA | TRBV9 | NA | TRBJ2-2 | 14
CASSFMANEQFF | TGTGCCAGCAGCTTCATGGCTAATGAGCAGTTCTTC | NA | TRBV7-6 | NA | TRBJ2-1 | 12
CSVEGRGPSYEQYF | TGCAGCGTTGAAGGCCGGGGCCCCTCCTACGAGCAGTACTTC | NA | TRBV29-1 | NA | TRBJ2-7 | 14